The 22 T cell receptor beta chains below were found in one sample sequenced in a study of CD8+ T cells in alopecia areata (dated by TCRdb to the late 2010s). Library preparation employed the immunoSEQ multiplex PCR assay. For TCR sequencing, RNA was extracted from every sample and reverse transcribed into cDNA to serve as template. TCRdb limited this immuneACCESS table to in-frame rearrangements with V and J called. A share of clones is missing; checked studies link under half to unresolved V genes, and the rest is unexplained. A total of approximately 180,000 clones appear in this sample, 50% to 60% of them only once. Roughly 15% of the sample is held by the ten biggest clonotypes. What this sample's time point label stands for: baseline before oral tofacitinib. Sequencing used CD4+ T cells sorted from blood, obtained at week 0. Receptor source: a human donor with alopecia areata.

In DNA, the CDR3 is TGTGCCAGCACGGGACAGGAAAATTCACCCCTCCACTTT. This codes for CASTGQENSPLHF. The rearrangement uses TRBV6-5 and TRBJ1-6; 8 positions match TRBD1. This CDR3 is 13 amino acids long. The germline gives CDR1 MNHEY, CDR2 SVGAGI. Unmatched junction bases numbered 3, after V lost 7 bases and J lost 7 bases.

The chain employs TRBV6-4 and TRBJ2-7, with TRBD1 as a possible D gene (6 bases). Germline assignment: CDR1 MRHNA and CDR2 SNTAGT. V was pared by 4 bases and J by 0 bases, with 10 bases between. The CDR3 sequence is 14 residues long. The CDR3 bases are TGTGCCAGCAGTGCGGACAGAACCTCCTACGAGCAGTACTTC. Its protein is CASSADRTSYEQYF.

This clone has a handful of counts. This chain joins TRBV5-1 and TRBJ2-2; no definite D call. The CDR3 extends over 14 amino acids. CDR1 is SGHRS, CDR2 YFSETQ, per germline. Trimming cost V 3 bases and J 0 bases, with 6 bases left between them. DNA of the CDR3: TGCGCCAGCAGCTCGACACCGAACACCGGGGAGCTGTTTTTT. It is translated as CASSSTPNTGELFF.

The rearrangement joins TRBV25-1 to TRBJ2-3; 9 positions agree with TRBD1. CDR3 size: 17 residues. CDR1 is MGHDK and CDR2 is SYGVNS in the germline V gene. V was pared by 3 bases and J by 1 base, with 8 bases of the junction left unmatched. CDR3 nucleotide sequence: TGTGCCAGCAGTGATAGACAGGGGGGCCCCCGCACAGATACGCAGTATTTT. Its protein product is CASSDRQGGPRTDTQYF. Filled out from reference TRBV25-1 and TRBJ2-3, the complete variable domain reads EADIYQTPRYLVIGTGKKITLECSQTMGHDKMYWYQQDPGMELHLIHYSYGVNSTEKGDLSSESTVSRIRTEHFPLTLESARPSHTSQYLCASSDRQGGPRTDTQYFGPGTRLTVL.

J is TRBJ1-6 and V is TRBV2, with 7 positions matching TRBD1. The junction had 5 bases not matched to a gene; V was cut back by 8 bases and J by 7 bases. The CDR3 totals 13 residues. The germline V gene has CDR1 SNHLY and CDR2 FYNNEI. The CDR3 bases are TGTGCCAGCCAGGGGGTCGCGAATTCACCCCTCCACTTT. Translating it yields CASQGVANSPLHF.

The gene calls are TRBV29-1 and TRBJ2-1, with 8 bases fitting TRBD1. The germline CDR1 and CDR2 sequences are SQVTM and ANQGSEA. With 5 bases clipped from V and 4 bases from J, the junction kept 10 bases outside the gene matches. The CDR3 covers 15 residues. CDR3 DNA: TGCAGCGTTAAAAGGACAGGGCGCGATTACAATGAGCAGTTCTTC. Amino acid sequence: CSVKRTGRDYNEQFF.

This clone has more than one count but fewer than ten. The CDR3 loop is CSVHFTASGGETQYF. CDR3 nucleotide sequence: TGCAGCGTTCATTTCACGGCTAGCGGTGGGGAGACCCAGTACTTC. The V and J genes are TRBV29-1 and TRBJ2-5; 7 bases match TRBD2. Germline V lookup: CDR1 SQVTM, CDR2 ANQGSEA. The V gene end was trimmed by 5 bases and the J gene end by 5 bases; junction bases not matched to a gene: 14. The CDR3 runs 15 residues.

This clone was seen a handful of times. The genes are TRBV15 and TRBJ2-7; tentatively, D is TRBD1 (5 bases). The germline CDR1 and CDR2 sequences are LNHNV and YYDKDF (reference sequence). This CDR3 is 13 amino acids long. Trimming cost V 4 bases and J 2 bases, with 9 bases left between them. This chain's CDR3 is CATSIPGPYEQYF. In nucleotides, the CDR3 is TGTGCCACCAGCATTCCAGGGCCCTACGAGCAGTACTTC.

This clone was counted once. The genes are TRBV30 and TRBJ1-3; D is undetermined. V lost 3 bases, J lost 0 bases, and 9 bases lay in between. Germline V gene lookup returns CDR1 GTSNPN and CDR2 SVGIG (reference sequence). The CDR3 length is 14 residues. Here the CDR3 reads CAWSGRTSGNTIYF. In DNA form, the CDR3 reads TGTGCCTGGAGCGGACGGACCTCTGGAAACACCATATATTTT.

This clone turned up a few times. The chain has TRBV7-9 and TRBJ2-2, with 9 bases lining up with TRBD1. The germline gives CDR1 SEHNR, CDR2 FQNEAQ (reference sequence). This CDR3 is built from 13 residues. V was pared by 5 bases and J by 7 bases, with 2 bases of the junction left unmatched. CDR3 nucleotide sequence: TGTGCCAGCAGCAGACAGGGGGACGGGGAGCTGTTTTTT. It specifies CASSRQGDGELFF.

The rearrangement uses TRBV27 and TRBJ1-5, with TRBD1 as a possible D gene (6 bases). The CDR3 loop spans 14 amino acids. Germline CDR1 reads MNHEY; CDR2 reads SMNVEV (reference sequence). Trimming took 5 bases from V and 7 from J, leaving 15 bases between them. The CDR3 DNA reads TGTGCCAGCAGTCCCCGGCAGGGGATCCAGCCCCAGCATTTT. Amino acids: CASSPRQGIQPQHF.

The CDR3 loop reads CASRTPTGGSYEQYF. CDR3 coding DNA: TGTGCCAGCAGAACACCCACGGGGGGGTCCTACGAGCAGTACTTC. This chain joins TRBV27 and TRBJ2-7; 8 positions match TRBD2. The ends lost 6 bases at V and 1 base at J; junction bases unmatched: 8. This CDR3 contains 15 residues. Germline V gene sequence: CDR1 MNHEY, CDR2 SMNVEV (reference sequence).

This chain's CDR3 is CSSAALMVETQYF. In nucleotides, the CDR3 is TGCAGTAGCGCGGCCCTGATGGTGGAGACCCAGTACTTC. V usage is TRBV29-1 and J usage is TRBJ2-5; D might be TRBD2 (5 bases). This CDR3 has 13 residues. The germline gives CDR1 SQVTM, CDR2 ANQGSEA. Full variable domain (outside the CDR3, taken from reference TRBV29-1 and TRBJ2-5): SAVISQKPSRDICQRGTSLTIQCQVDSQVTMMFWYRQQPGQSLTLIATANQGSEATYESGFVIDKFPISRPNLTFSTLTVSNMSPEDSSIYLCSSAALMVETQYFGPGTRLLVL.

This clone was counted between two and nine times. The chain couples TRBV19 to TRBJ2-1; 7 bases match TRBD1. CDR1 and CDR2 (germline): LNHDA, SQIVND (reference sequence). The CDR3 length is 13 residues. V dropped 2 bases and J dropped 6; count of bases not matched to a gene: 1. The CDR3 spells CASSIRDSNEQFF. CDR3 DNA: TGTGCCAGTAGTATAAGGGACAGCAATGAGCAGTTCTTC. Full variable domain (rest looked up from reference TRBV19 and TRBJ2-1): DGGITQSPKYLFRKEGQNVTLSCEQNLNHDAMYWYRQDPGQGLRLIYYSQIVNDFQKGDIAEGYSVSREKKESFPLTVTSAQKNPTAFYLCASSIRDSNEQFFGPGTRLTVL.

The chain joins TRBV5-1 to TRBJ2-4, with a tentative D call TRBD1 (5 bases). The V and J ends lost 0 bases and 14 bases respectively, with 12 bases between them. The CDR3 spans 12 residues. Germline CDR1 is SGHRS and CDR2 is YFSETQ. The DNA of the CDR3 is TGCGCCAGCAGCTTGGAGGGGCGGCTTAAGTACTTC. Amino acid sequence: CASSLEGRLKYF. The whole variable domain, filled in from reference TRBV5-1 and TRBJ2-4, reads KAGVTQTPRYLIKTRGQQVTLSCSPISGHRSVSWYQQTPGQGLQFLFEYFSETQRNKGNFPGRFSGRQFSNSRSEMNVSTLELGDSALYLCASSLEGRLKYFGAGTRLSVL.

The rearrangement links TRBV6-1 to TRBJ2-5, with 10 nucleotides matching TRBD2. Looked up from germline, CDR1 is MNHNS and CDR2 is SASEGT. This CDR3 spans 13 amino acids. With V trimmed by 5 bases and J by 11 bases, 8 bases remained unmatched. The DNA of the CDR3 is TGTGCCAGCAGTCTTACTAGCGGGGTGACTCAGTACTTC. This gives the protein CASSLTSGVTQYF.

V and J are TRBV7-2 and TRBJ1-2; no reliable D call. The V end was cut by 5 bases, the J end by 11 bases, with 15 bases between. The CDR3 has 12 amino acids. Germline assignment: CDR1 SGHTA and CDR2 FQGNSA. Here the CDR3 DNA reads TGTGCCAGCAGCCGACCAGGAAGGCGGTACACCTTC. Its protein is CASSRPGRRYTF.

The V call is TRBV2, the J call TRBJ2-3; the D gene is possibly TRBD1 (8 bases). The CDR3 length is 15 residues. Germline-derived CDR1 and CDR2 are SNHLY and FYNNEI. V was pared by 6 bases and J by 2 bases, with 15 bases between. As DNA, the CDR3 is TGTGCCAGCAGGGGGGGGACAGGAAACACAGATACGCAGTATTTT. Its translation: CASRGGTGNTDTQYF.

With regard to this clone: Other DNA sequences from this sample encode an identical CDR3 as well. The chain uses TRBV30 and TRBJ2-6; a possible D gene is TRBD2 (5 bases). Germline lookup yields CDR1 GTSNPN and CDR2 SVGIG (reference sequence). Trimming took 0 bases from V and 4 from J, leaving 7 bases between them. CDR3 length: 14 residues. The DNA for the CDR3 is TGTGCCTGGAGTGTAGGGAGCGGGGCCAACGTCCTGACTTTC. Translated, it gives CAWSVGSGANVLTF.

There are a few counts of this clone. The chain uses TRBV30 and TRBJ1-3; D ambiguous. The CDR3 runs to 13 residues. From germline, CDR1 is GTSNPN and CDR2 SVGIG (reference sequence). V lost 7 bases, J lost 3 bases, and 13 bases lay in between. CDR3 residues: CAFSTRGGNTIYF. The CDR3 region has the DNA TGTGCCTTCTCAACTCGGGGTGGAAACACCATATATTTT.

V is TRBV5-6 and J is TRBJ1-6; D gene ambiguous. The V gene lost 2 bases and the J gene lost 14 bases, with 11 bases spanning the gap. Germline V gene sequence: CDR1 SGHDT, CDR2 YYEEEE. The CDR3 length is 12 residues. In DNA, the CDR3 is TGTGCCAGCAGCTTCCTTTCGAATTCCCTCCACTTT. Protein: CASSFLSNSLHF.

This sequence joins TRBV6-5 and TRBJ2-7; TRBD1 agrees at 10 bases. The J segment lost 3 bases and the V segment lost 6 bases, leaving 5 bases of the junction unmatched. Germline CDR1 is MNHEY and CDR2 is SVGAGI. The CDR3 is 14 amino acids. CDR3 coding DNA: TGTGCCAGCAGCCTGACAGGGGGCGGCTACGAGCAGTACTTC. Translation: CASSLTGGGYEQYF.